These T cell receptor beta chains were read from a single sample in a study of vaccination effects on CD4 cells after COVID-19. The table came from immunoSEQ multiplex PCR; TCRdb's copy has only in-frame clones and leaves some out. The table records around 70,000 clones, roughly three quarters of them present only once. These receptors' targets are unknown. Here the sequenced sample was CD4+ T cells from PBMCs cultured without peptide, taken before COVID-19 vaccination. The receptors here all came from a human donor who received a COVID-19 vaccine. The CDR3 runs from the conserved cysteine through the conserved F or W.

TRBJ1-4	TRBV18	CASSPPWQHIREEKLFF
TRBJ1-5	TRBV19	CASSIVGGSPQPQHF
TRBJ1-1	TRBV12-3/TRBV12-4	CASSQTRNTEAFF
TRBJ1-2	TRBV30	CAWTMTGYYGYTF
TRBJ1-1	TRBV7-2	CASSTRQNTEAFF
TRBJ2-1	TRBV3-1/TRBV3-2	CASSPRQGSGEQFF
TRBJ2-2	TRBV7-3	CASSPPTGELFF
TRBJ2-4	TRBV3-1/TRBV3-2	CASSPSIQAHLEAKNIQYF
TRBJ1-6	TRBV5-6	CASSLNRKTPLHF
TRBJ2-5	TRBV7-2	CASSLAGLQETQYF
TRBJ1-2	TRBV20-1	CSATRGYGYTF
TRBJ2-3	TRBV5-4	CASSRRGGDTQYF
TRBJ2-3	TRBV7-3	CASSLQEARGRTDTQYF
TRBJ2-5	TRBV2	CASSGPEGETQYF
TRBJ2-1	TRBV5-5	CASSLVGGVQFF
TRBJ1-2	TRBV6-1	CASSEVEETAHGYTF
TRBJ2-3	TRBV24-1	CATSDWTGNTDTQYF
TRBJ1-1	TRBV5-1	CASSLVWNTEAFF
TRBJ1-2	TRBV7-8	CASSLWARGITNYGYTF
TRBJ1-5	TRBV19	CATARGEVSNQPQHF
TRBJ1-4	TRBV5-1	CASSLGDRAKKLFF
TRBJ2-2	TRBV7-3	CASSLSLAGGELFF
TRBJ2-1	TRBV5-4	CASSSNTGEFGNEQFF
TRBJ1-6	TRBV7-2	CASSSLHVRNSPLHF
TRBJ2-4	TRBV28	CASSSLTGGSNIQYF
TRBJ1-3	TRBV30	CAWSSGPGNTIYF
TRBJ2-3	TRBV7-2	CASSLDWTSGYTDTQYF
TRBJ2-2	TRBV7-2	CASSFTGQGGELFF
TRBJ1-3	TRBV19	CASKVVSSGNTIYF
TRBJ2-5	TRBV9	CASSVGWGGGPQETQYF
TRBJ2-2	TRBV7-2	CASSSPANTGELFF
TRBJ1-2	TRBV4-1	CASRQPTRPNYGYTF
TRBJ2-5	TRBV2	CASSRARTSVETQYF
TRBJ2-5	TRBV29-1	CSAPSGGETQYF
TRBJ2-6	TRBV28	CASSFSRAGANVLTF
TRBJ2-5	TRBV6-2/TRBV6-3	CASSYFGWGTQETQYF
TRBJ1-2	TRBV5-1	CASSLEGSGRGYTF
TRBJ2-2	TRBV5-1	CASSGGAGLDTGELFF
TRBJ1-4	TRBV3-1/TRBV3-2	CASVPRQHNEKLFF
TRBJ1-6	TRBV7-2	CASSLAQTYNSPLHF
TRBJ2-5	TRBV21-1	CASSKVGQGSGQETQYF
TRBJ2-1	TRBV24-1	CATGEGGGASNEQFF
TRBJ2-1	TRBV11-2	CASSLAPPGGQYNEQFF
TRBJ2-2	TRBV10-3	CAIKGREAGELFF
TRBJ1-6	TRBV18	CASSRPGHRYNSPLHF
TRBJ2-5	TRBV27	CASSLLRPSGGQETQYF
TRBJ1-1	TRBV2	CASRVVGSPNTEAFF
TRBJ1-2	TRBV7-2	CASSLAGVEGYTF
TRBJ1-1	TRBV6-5	CASSYSGTAIEAFF
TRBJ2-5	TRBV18	CASSLVPGGETQYF
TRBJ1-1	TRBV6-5	CASSLIGGLNTEAFF
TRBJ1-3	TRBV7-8	CASSANQGLDTIYF
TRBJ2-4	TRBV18	CASSPLTGENIQYF